This TCR beta chain derives from a study of T cell responses to AZD1222 COVID-19 vaccine. Notes on this clone: What it binds is unknown.

Study-level points and caveats: The donors showed a predominance of white British ancestry and of females, with possible underestimation of clonal diversity. The peak T cell response came first, and repertoires were sampled only after it. Of spike-specific TCRs, nearly half reportedly target regions left unmutated in variants.

TCRdb's copy holds only in-frame clones and misses some; the assay was immunoSEQ multiplex PCR. The sample records about 180,000 clones, about 91% being singletons. In germline, CDR1 is ENHRY, CDR2 SYGVKD. The CDR3 sequence is 13 residues long. Trimming took 4 bases from V and 7 from J; bases not matched to a gene: 2. The chain links TRBV10-3 to TRBJ2-1, with 9 bases aligning to TRBD1. This TCR was sampled from an adult who received the AZD1222 COVID-19 vaccine. Sample: peripheral blood, taken 28 days after the second AZD1222 dose. The CDR3 bases are TGTGCCATCAGTGGACAGGGGGGTAATGAGCAGTTCTTC. Translated, it gives CAISGQGGNEQFF.